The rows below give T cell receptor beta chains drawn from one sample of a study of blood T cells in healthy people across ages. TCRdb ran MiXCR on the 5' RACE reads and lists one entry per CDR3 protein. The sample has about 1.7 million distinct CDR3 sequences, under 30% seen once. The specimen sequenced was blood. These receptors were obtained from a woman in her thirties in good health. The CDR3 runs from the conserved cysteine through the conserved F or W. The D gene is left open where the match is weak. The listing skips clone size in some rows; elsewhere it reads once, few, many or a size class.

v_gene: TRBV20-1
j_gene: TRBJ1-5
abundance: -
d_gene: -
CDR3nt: TGCAGTGCTAGACCGTCAGGGACGGAATATCAGCCCCAGCATTTT
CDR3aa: CSARPSGTEYQPQHF

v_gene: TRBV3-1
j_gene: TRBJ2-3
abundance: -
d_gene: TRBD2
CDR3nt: TGTGCCAGCAGCCAAGAACTAGCGGGACCGGGATATGGCGCAGATACGCAGTATTTT
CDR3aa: CASSQELAGPGYGADTQYF

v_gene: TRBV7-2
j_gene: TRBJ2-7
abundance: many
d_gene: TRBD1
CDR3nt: TGTGCCAGCAGTTACAGGGGTGGGAACGAGCAGTACTTC
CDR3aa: CASSYRGGNEQYF

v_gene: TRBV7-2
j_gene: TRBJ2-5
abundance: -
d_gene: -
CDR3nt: TGTGCCAGCAGGGAGGGGACCCAGTACTTC
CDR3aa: CASREGTQYF

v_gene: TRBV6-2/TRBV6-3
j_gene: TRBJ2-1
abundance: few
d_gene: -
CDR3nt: TGTGCCAGCAGTTTACTAGCTAGTCCCTACAATGAGCAGTTCTTC
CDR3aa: CASSLLASPYNEQFF

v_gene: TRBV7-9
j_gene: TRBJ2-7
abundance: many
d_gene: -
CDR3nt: TGTGCCAGCAGCTCTCACGGAGGTGAGCAGTACTTC
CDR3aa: CASSSHGGEQYF

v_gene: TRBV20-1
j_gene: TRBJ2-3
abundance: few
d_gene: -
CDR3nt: TGCAGTGCTGAGAGGGCTAGCAGGGGCACAGATACGCAGTATTTT
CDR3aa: CSAERASRGTDTQYF

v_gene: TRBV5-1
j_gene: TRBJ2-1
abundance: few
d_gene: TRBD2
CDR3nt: TGCGCCAGCAAGGGCGGGGGGGCCGGTGGTGATGAGCAGTTCTTC
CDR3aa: CASKGGGAGGDEQFF

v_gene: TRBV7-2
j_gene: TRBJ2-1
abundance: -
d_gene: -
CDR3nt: TGTGCCAGCAGCTTAGCGTCATGGGGCAGGGGGGCCAATGAGCAGTTCTTC
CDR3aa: CASSLASWGRGANEQFF

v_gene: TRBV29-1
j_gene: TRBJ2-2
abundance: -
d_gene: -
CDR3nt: TGCAGCTCCCGGGCAGGAAACACCGGGGAGCTGTTTTTT
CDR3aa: CSSRAGNTGELFF

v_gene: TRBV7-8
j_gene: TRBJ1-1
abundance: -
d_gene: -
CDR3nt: TGTGCCAGCAGCCTAAAGGGACGTTCGGGTGACACTGAAGCTTTCTTT
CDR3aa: CASSLKGRSGDTEAFF

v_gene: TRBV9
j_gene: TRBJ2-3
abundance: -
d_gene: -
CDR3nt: TGTGCCAGCAGCCTCGGTAGGGGGAGTAGCACAGATACGCAGTATTTT
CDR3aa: CASSLGRGSSTDTQYF

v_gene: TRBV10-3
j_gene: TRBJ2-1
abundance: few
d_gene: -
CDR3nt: TGTGCCATCAGTGGAGGGTCTGAGCAGTTCTTC
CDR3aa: CAISGGSEQFF

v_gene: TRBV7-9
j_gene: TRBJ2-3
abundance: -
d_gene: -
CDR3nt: TGTGCCAGCAGCCTAGCGCTAGCGGTCAGGGGGGATACGCAGTATTTT
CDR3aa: CASSLALAVRGDTQYF

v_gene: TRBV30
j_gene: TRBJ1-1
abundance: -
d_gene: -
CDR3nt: TGTGCCTGGAGAAACGACAATACTGAAGCTTTCTTT
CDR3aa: CAWRNDNTEAFF

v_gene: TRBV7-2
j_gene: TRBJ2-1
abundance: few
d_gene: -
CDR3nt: TGTGCCAGCAGCGCGACCGGGAACACACAGTTCTTC
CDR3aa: CASSATGNTQFF

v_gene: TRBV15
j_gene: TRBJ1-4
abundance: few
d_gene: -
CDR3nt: TGTGCCACCAGATTCGGCCTTGCCGAAAAACTGTTTTTT
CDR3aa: CATRFGLAEKLFF

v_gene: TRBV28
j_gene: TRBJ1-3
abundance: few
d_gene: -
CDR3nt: TGTGCCAGCAGTTTGACAGGCGGCTCTGGAAACACCATATATTTT
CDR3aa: CASSLTGGSGNTIYF

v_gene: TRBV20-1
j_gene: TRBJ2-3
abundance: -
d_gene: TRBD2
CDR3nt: TGCAGTGCTAGAGAAGATAGCGGGAGGTCCCCAGATACGCAGTATTTT
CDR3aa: CSAREDSGRSPDTQYF

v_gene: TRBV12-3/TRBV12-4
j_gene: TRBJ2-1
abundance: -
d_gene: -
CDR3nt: TGTGCCAGCAGTTTAAATAGTTGCGATGAGCAGTTCTTC
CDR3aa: CASSLNSCDEQFF

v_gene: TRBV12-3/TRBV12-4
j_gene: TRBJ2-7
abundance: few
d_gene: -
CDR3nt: TGTGCCAGCAGTTGGGATGGGACACGCATCGAGCAGTACTTC
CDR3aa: CASSWDGTRIEQYF

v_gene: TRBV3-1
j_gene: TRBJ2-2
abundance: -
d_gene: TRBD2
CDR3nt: TGTGCCAGCAGCCAGATGATGCTAGCGGGAGAGCTCACCGGGGAGCTGTTTTTT
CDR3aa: CASSQMMLAGELTGELFF

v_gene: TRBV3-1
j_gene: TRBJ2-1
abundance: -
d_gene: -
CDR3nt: TGTGCCAGCAGCCAAGATTTGGGGGGGCGGTCCCATGAGCAGTTCTTC
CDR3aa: CASSQDLGGRSHEQFF

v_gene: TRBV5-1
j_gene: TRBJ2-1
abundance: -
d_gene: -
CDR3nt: TGCGCCAGCAGCTTGTTGTTCCAGAGCTCCTACAATGAGCAGTTCTTC
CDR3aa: CASSLLFQSSYNEQFF

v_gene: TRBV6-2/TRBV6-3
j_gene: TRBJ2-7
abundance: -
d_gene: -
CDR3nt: TGTGCCAGCAGTTCCGGGGATCTAGGACGATACGAGCAGTACTTC
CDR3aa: CASSSGDLGRYEQYF

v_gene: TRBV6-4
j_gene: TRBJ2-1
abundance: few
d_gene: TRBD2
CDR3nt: TGTGCCAGCAGTGACTCCCGGACTAGCGGGGGGCTATACAATGAGCAGTTCTTC
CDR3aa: CASSDSRTSGGLYNEQFF

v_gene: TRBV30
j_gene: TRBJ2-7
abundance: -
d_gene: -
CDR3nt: TGTGCCTGGAGCCCACTCTCCGAGCAGTACTTC
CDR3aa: CAWSPLSEQYF

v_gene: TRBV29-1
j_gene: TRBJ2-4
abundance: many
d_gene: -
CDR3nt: TGCAGCGTTGAAGTCCGGACAGTAAAAAACATTCAGTACTTC
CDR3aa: CSVEVRTVKNIQYF

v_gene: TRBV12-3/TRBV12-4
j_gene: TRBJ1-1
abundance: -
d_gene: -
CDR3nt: TGTGCCAGCAGCTCTTCCGCTCAGGGTTACACTGAAGCTTTCTTT
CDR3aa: CASSSSAQGYTEAFF

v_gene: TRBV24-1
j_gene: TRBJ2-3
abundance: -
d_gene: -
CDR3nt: TGTGCCACCATGGACGGGGAAGTCGGCACAGATACGCAGTATTTT
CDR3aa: CATMDGEVGTDTQYF

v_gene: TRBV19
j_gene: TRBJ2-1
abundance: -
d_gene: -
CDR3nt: TGTGCCAGTAGGTTCTACTGGGGGGAGCAGTTCTTC
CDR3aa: CASRFYWGEQFF

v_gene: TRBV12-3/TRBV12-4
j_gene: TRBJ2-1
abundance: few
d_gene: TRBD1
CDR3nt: TGTGCCAGCAGTTCGGCCCCGGACAGGGGGCGCCATGAGCAGTTCTTC
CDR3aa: CASSSAPDRGRHEQFF

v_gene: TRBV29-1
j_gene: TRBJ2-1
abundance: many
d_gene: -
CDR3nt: TGCAGCGTCACCAAGACGGGCAATGAGCAGTTCTTC
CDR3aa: CSVTKTGNEQFF

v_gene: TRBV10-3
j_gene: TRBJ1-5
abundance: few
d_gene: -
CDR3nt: TGTGCCAGCAGTGAGTCTTATCAGCCCCAGCATTTT
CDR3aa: CASSESYQPQHF

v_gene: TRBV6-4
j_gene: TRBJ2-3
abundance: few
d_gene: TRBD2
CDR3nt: TGTGCCAGCAGCAAGACTAGCGGGGGGGCCTCGGATACGCAGTATTTT
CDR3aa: CASSKTSGGASDTQYF

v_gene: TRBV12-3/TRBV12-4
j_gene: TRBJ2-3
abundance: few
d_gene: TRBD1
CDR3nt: TGTGCCAGCAGCCCACAGGGGGCAACTTCAGGGGATACGCAGTATTTT
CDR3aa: CASSPQGATSGDTQYF

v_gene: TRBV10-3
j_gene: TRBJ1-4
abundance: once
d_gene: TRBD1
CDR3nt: TGTGCCATCAGTGAGGGGCAGGGGGCTAATGAAAAACTGTTTTTT
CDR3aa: CAISEGQGANEKLFF

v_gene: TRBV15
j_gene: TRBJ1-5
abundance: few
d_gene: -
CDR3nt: TGTGCCACCAGCAGAGGCCCGAATTCCAATCAGCCCCAGCATTTT
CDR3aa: CATSRGPNSNQPQHF

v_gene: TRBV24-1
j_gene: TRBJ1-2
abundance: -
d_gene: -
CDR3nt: TGTGCCACCAGTGATTTGTATGCAGGGGCGTACACCTTC
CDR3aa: CATSDLYAGAYTF

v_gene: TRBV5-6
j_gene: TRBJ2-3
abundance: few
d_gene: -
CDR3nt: TGTGCCAGCAGCCGGTCAGGGGGGTCATTCGATACGCAGTATTTT
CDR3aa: CASSRSGGSFDTQYF

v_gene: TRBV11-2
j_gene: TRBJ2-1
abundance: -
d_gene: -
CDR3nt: TGTGCCAGCAGCTTAGGGGGGCAGAGCAATGAGCAGTTCTTC
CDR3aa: CASSLGGQSNEQFF

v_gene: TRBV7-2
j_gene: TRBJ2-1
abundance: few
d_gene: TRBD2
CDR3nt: TGTGCCAGCAGCTTAGACAGGCGCGGGGGTGGGAATGAGCAGTTCTTC
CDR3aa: CASSLDRRGGGNEQFF

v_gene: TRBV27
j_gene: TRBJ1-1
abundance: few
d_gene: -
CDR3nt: TGTGCCAGCAGAAAGACAGGGAACACTGAAGCTTTCTTT
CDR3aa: CASRKTGNTEAFF

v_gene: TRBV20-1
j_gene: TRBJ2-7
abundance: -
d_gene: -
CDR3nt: TGCAGTGCTAGAGAGACATCATTAACCGGGACAAAGCCCTACGAGCAGTACTTC
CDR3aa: CSARETSLTGTKPYEQYF

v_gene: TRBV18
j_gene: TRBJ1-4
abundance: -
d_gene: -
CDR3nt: TGTGCCAGCTCACCCATAGCAACTAATGAAAAACTGTTTTTT
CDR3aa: CASSPIATNEKLFF

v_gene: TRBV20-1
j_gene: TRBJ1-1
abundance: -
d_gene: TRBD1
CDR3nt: TGCAGTGCTAGTGGGGACAGTAGGAACACTGAAGCTTTCTTT
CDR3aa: CSASGDSRNTEAFF

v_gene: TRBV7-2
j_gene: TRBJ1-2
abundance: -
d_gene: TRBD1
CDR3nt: TGTGCCAGCAGCTCCTTTGCCGGACAGGGCTTCTATGGCTACACCTTC
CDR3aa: CASSSFAGQGFYGYTF

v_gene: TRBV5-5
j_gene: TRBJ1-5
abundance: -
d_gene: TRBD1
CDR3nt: TGTGCCAGCAGCCGCAGACAGGGGGCATGGAGCAATCAGCCCCAGCATTTT
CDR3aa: CASSRRQGAWSNQPQHF

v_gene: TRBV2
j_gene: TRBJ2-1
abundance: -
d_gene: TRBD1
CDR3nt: TGTGCCAGCAGTGAAATTGGGACAGGGAAGACAATGGGGCAGTTCTTC
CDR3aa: CASSEIGTGKTMGQFF

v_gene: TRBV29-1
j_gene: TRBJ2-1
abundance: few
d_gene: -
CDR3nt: TGCAGCGTTGAAGAAGATAGGGGGGAGACCCAGTTCTTC
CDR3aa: CSVEEDRGETQFF